This T cell receptor beta chain came from a study of CD8 T cells in ankylosing spondylitis. Trimming removed 7 bases from V and 4 bases from J; junction bases left unmatched: 3. The CDR3 has 12 amino acids. CDR1 and CDR2 from the germline V gene are MDHEN and SYDVKM. Using its own MiXCR run on the 5' RACE reads, TCRdb lists one record per CDR3 protein. In the table there are over 150,000 distinct CDR3 sequences, approximately 18% of which are singletons. The sequence derives from a male donor under 30 with ankylosing spondylitis or in good health (not recorded which). Material for sequencing was blood, either unsorted or a sorted T cell fraction (not recorded which). The V and J genes are TRBV28 and TRBJ2-7; 8 bases line up with TRBD1. CDR3 bases: TGTGCCAGCACGGACAGGGCTTACGAGCAGTACTTC. Protein sequence: CASTDRAYEQYF. Drawing the rest from reference TRBV28 and TRBJ2-7, the complete variable domain is DVKVTQSSRYLVKRTGEKVFLECVQDMDHENMFWYRQDPGLGLRLIYFSYDVKMKEKGDIPEGYSVSREKKERFSLILESASTNQTSMYLCASTDRAYEQYFGPGTRLTVT.